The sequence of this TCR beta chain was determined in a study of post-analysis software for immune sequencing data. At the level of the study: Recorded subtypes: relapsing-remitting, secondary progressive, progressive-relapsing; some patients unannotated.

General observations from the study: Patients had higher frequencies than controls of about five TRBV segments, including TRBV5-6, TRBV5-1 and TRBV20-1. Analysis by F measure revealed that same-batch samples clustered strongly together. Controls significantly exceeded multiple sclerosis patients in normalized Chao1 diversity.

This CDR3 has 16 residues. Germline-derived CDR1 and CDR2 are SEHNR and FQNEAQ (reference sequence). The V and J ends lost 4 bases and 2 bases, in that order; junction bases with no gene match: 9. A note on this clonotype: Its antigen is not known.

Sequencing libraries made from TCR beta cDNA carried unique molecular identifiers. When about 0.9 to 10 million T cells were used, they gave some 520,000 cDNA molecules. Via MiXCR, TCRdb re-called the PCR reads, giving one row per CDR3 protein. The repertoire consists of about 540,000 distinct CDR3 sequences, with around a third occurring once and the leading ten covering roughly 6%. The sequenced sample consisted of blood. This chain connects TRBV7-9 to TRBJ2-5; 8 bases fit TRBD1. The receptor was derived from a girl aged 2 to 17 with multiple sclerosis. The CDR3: CASSSQGVLRQETQYF. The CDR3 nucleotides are TGTGCCAGCAGCTCACAGGGGGTCCTCAGACAAGAGACCCAGTACTTC.